This T cell receptor beta chain originates from a study of blood T cell repertoires in COVID-19. Study-wide context: The United States, Italy and Spain provided the acute and convalescent COVID-19 samples.

This study enrolled people aged 18 to 89 from 20 to 25 US geographic areas. TCRdb keeps only in-frame clones here, not all; method: immunoSEQ multiplex PCR. The sample consists of around 250,000 clones, over 80% of them appearing once. This TCR was recovered from a human donor in a cohort exposed to, infected with or recovered from COVID-19 (not recorded which). The donor label of this sample is uncertain. The sample comprised PBMCs or T cells enriched from blood (not recorded which).

CDR3 DNA sequence: TGTGCCAGTACCCGACTAGGGGGCCATAGCAATCAGCCCCAGCATTTT. It encodes CASTRLGGHSNQPQHF. The V gene is TRBV19, the J gene TRBJ1-5, with 7 bases matching TRBD1. CDR1 is LNHDA and CDR2 is SQIVND in the germline V gene (reference sequence). J lost 0 bases, V lost 7 bases, and 9 bases had no gene match. The CDR3 covers 16 residues.